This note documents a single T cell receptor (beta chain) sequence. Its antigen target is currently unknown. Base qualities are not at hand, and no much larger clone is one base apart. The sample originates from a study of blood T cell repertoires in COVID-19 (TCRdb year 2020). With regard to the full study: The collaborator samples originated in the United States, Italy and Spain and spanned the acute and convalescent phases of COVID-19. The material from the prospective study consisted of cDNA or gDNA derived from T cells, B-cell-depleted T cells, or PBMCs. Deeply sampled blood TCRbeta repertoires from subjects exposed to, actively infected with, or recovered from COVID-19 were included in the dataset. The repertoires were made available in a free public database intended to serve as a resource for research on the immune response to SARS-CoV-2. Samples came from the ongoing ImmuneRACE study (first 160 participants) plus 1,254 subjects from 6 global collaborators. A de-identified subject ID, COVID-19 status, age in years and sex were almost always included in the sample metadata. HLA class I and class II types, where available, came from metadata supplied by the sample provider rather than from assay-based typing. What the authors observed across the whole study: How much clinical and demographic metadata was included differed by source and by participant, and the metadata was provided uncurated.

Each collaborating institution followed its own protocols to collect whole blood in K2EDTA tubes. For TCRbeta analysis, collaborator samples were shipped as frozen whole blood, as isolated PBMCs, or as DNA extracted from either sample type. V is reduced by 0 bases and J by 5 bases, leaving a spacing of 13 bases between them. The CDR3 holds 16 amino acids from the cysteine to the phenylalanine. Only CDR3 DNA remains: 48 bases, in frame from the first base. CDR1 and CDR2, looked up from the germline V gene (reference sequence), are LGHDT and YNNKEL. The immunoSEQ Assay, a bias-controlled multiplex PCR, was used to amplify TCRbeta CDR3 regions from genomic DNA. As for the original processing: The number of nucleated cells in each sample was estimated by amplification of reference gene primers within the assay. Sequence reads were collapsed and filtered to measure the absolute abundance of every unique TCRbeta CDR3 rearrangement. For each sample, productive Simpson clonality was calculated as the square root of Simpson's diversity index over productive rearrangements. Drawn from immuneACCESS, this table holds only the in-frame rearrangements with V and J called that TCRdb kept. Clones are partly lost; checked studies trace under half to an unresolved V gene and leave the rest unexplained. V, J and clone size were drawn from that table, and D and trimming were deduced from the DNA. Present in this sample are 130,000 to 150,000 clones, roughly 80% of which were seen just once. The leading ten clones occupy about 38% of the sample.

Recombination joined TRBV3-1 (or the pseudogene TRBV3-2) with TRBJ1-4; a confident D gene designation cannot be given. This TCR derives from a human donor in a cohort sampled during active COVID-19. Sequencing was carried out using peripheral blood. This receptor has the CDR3 CASSQDLGGRNEKLFF. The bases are TGTGCCAGCAGCCAAGATTTGGGAGGCCGGAATGAAAAACTGTTTTTT.